The 9 T cell receptor beta chains in this list originate from one sample, sequenced in a study of follicular helper T cells after annual influenza vaccination. Repertoires were generated with immunoSEQ multiplex PCR, while TCRdb's copy carries only in-frame clones and drops some. The top ten hold 0.4% to 0.55% of the sample, which has approximately 15,000 clones, nearly 80% seen once. Time point noted: 2015-2016 season, pre-vaccination. The material sequenced was CXCR5- memory CD4+ T cells sorted from blood, taken on the day of influenza vaccination. These receptors all stem from an adult who received the influenza vaccine.

This chain joins TRBV29-1 and TRBJ2-7, with TRBD1 identical over 8 bases. The CDR3 is 12 residues long. Germline V gives CDR1 SQVTM, CDR2 ANQGSEA. V shed 3 bases, J shed 11 bases, and the junction held 9 bases outside the gene matches. CDR3 nucleotides: TGCAGCGTTGAGGTTGGGACAGGACCGAAGTACTTC. Its translation is CSVEVGTGPKYF.

This clone was picked up a small number of times. The V gene is TRBV2, the J gene TRBJ2-7; 10 bases map to TRBD1. V lost 8 bases and J lost 7; bases outside the gene matches: 11. Germline CDR1 is SNHLY and CDR2 is FYNNEI. This CDR3 spans 14 amino acids. The CDR3 DNA reads as TGTGCCAGCGATGACAGGGGGCATGACGGGGAGCAGTACTTC. Its translation is CASDDRGHDGEQYF.

The chain carries TRBV5-1 and TRBJ2-3, with D unresolved. Germline V gene lookup returns CDR1 SGHRS and CDR2 YFSETQ. This CDR3 is 13 amino acids long. Trimming removed 0 bases from V and 1 base from J, with 3 bases in between. The CDR3 DNA sequence: TGCGCCAGCAGCTTGGGGGGCACAGATACGCAGTATTTT. Protein: CASSLGGTDTQYF.

The rearrangement uses TRBV7-9 and TRBJ2-1; 10 nucleotides agree with TRBD1. With 4 bases clipped from V and 14 bases from J, the junction kept 8 bases outside the gene matches. The CDR3 length is 13 residues. Germline values: CDR1 SEHNR, CDR2 FQNEAQ (reference sequence). This CDR3 reads CASSYRRTGGEFF. Written as DNA, the CDR3 is TGTGCCAGCAGCTATCGGAGGACAGGGGGTGAGTTCTTC.

The chain employs TRBV28 and TRBJ2-2; no reliable D call. The CDR3 covers 18 residues. Per germline, CDR1 MDHEN and CDR2 SYDVKM. Between the trimmed V and J ends, which lost 6 bases and 4 bases, there was a span of 24 bases. The CDR3 nucleotides are TGTGCCAGCAGAAAGACATTAGGATCGGCTAGAGGCACCGGGGAGCTGTTTTTT. This translates into CASRKTLGSARGTGELFF.

The chain is built from TRBV11-3 and TRBJ2-7; D gene uncertain. The V gene lost 5 bases and the J gene lost 2 bases, with 13 bases spanning the gap. The CDR3 is made up of 14 amino acids. Germline loops: CDR1 SGHNT, CDR2 YENEEA. In nucleotides, the CDR3 is TGTGCCAGCAGCCTGAATACCGGCCCCTACGAGCAGTACTTC. This encodes CASSLNTGPYEQYF.

V is TRBV18 and J is TRBJ1-4; 9 nucleotides line up with TRBD1. V lost 3 bases to trimming and J lost 8 bases; unmatched junction nucleotides: 7. Germline loops: CDR1 KGHSH, CDR2 LQKENI. This CDR3 is 15 amino acids long. CDR3 in amino acids: CASSPGTGYKEKLFF. In DNA, the CDR3 is TGTGCCAGCTCACCCGGGACAGGGTACAAAGAAAAACTGTTTTTT.

The chain links TRBV7-9 to TRBJ2-6, with 8 bases fitting TRBD2. The CDR3 spans 15 residues. V dropped 5 bases and J dropped 2; count of bases not matched to a gene: 2. Germline V gene sequence: CDR1 SEHNR, CDR2 FQNEAQ (reference sequence). The CDR3 DNA follows: TGTGCCAGCAGCCTGCGGGGGGCTGGGGCCAACGTCCTGACTTTC. Translation gives CASSLRGAGANVLTF.

V gene TRBV7-2 combines with J gene TRBJ2-3, with TRBD1 as a possible D gene (6 bases). Trimming left V 3 bases short and J 6 bases short, with 13 bases between. The CDR3 totals 14 residues. Germline V CDR1 and CDR2: SGHTA, FQGNSA. In DNA, the CDR3 is TGTGCCAGCAGCTTGTGGGGGCCACAGGATACGCAGTATTTT. This sequence encodes CASSLWGPQDTQYF.